Each of the 27 T cell receptor beta chains below was sequenced from the same sample in a study of shared T cell receptors in the human thymus (dated by TCRdb to the early 2020s). Library generation was performed with the immunoSEQ multiplex PCR assay. The table was pulled from immuneACCESS by TCRdb, which kept in-frame rearrangements only. Such tables lose some clones; where checked, under half of the loss comes from unresolved V genes, and the rest has no known cause. The sample yields hundreds of thousands of clones; 70% to 80% were counted once. The ten largest clones take up around 0.012% of the sample. These data also featured in a second study, about human thymus T cells.

The sequenced sample consisted of thymocytes. These receptors were collected from a boy under two years old with a congenital heart defect. Donor details come from another sample of the same person, matched by shared clones.

The rearrangement links TRBV27 to TRBJ2-2, with a possible D match to TRBD2 (6 bases). Germline V gene lookup returns CDR1 MNHEY and CDR2 SMNVEV (reference sequence). V lost 2 bases and J 6 bases, leaving 13 bases between the germline ends. The CDR3 runs 15 residues. DNA of the CDR3: TGTGCCAGCAGTTTAAGGCGGGGACCGCCCGGGGAGCTGTTTTTT. Amino acids: CASSLRRGPPGELFF.

The chain recombines TRBV2 with TRBJ2-1; TRBD2 agrees at 7 bases. From germline, CDR1 is SNHLY and CDR2 FYNNEI. This CDR3 contains 12 residues. Unmatched junction bases numbered 0, after V lost 4 bases and J lost 6 bases. CDR3 DNA sequence: TGTGCCAGCAGTGGGACTAGCAATGAGCAGTTCTTC. Translated, it gives CASSGTSNEQFF.

This chain uses TRBV30 with TRBJ2-7; D gene ambiguous. Germline V gene data show CDR1 as GTSNPN and CDR2 as SVGIG (reference sequence). Trimming took 4 bases from V and 0 from J, leaving 10 bases between them. CDR3 size: 13 residues. The DNA for the CDR3 is TGTGCCTGGAAAACGAGGTTCTCCTACGAGCAGTACTTC. This translates into CAWKTRFSYEQYF.

The V gene is TRBV10-3, the J gene TRBJ2-1; D is possibly TRBD1 (5 bases). CDR3 size: 16 residues. Trimming shortened V by 0 bases and J by 9 bases, and 18 bases separated the two germline ends. Per germline, CDR1 ENHRY and CDR2 SYGVKD. The chain's CDR3 is CAISESVVPKTGEQFF. The CDR3 bases are TGTGCCATCAGTGAGTCGGTAGTCCCAAAAACAGGTGAGCAGTTCTTC.

The V gene is TRBV6-5, the J gene TRBJ2-5; 9 positions match TRBD2. The CDR3 length is 14 residues. V trimming: 7 bases; J trimming: 0 bases; junction bases outside the gene matches: 3. Germline CDR1 reads MNHEY; CDR2 reads SVGAGI. This chain's CDR3 is CASKEREDQETQYF. CDR3 nucleotides: TGTGCCAGCAAGGAGCGGGAGGACCAAGAGACCCAGTACTTC.

The chain is built from TRBV30 and TRBJ2-3; 11 positions agree with TRBD2. This CDR3 region has 17 residues. From germline, CDR1 is GTSNPN and CDR2 SVGIG (reference sequence). J lost 6 bases, V lost 2 bases, and 13 bases had no gene match. DNA of the CDR3: TGTGCCTGGAGTCCACGGCGTAGCGGGAGGGCCTCGGATACGCAGTATTTT. Amino acids: CAWSPRRSGRASDTQYF.

This clone was detected a few times. V and J are TRBV5-4 and TRBJ2-1; 7 positions match TRBD2. Trimming at V came to 1 base and at J to 0 bases, leaving 16 bases not matched to a gene. CDR1 SGHNT and CDR2 YYREEE come from the germline V gene (reference sequence). The CDR3 has 20 amino acids. The CDR3 DNA reads TGTGCCAGCAGCTTGCGGGCCCTAGCGGACAACTCGAGCTCCTACAATGAGCAGTTCTTC. Protein: CASSLRALADNSSSYNEQFF.

With regard to this clone: Its ends do not fully match the called genes, so a read error is possible. V usage is TRBV7-7 and J usage is TRBJ2-3, with 8 bases fitting TRBD2. CDR3 length: 17 residues. CDR1 and CDR2 (germline): SSHAT, FNYEAQ (reference sequence). In DNA form, the CDR3 reads TGTGCTAGCAGCTTACGATACCCGGGAGGGCCAACAGATACGCAGTATTTT. It specifies CASSLRYPGGPTDTQYF. Supplemented by reference TRBV7-7 and TRBJ2-3, the full variable domain reads GAGVSQSPRYKVTKRGQDVTLRCDPISSHATLYWYQQALGQGPEFLTYFNYEAQPDKSGLPSDRFSAERPEGSISTLTIQRTEQRDSAMYRCASSLRYPGGPTDTQYFGPGTRLTVL.

The chain employs TRBV29-1 and TRBJ2-5; D gene ambiguous. CDR3 length: 15 residues. Trimming cost V 3 bases and J 5 bases, with 19 bases left between them. Per germline, CDR1 SQVTM and CDR2 ANQGSEA. CDR3 in amino acids: CSVDVRVRHRETQYF. The CDR3 DNA sequence: TGCAGCGTTGACGTCCGGGTCCGTCATCGGGAGACCCAGTACTTC.

The chain has TRBV7-9 and TRBJ2-7; 12 bases match TRBD2. The CDR3 is 17 residues long. V trimming: 5 bases; J trimming: 2 bases; junction bases outside the gene matches: 10. The germline CDR1 and CDR2 sequences are SEHNR and FQNEAQ (reference sequence). CDR3 amino acids: CASSPSSGRALPYEQYF. CDR3 bases: TGTGCCAGCAGCCCCTCTAGCGGGAGGGCCCTACCCTACGAGCAGTACTTC.

The chain couples TRBV4-3 to TRBJ1-3, with D possibly being TRBD1 (6 bases). The CDR3 covers 17 residues. V lost 2 bases, J lost 0 bases, and 14 bases lay in between. The germline gives CDR1 LGHNA, CDR2 YSLEER. The CDR3 loop reads CASSQLRGPLSGNTIYF. The CDR3, as DNA: TGCGCCAGCAGCCAACTCAGGGGACCCCTCTCTGGAAACACCATATATTTT.

The V gene is TRBV4-1, the J gene TRBJ2-1, with 12 nucleotides matching TRBD2. The CDR3 runs to 16 residues. The germline CDR1 and CDR2 sequences are MGHRA and YSYEKL. With V trimmed by 0 bases and J by 7 bases, 4 bases remained unmatched. For the CDR3, the DNA is TGCGCCAGCAGCCAAGATATCCTAGCGGGAGGGAATGAGCAGTTCTTC. Translating it yields CASSQDILAGGNEQFF.

This chain uses TRBV29-1 with TRBJ2-1; D gene unclear. Trimming left V 3 bases short and J 0 bases short, with 6 bases between. CDR1 and CDR2 (germline): SQVTM, ANQGSEA. The CDR3 spans 13 residues. The CDR3 loop reads CSVEFSSYNEQFF. CDR3 DNA: TGCAGCGTTGAGTTCAGCTCCTACAATGAGCAGTTCTTC.

This rearrangement joins TRBV4-2 to TRBJ2-7, with a weak D call TRBD2 (6 bases). The CDR3 runs 13 residues. In germline, CDR1 is LGHNA, CDR2 YNFKEQ. V gave up 6 bases and J gave up 3 bases, with 12 bases separating them. CDR3 nucleotides: TGTGCCAGCAGTGGGGGGAACAGCTACGAGCAGTACTTC. This encodes CASSGGNSYEQYF.

This chain joins TRBV19 and TRBJ2-1; TRBD2 agrees at 11 bases. Germline V lookup: CDR1 LNHDA, CDR2 SQIVND (reference sequence). The CDR3 runs to 17 residues. Germline trimming cut 3 bases from V and 5 bases from J; bases unmatched to any gene: 9. CDR3 sequence (DNA): TGTGCCAGTAGTATGGAACCCAGACTAGCGGGGCACAATGAGCAGTTCTTC. Its protein product is CASSMEPRLAGHNEQFF.

The chain carries TRBV7-8 and TRBJ2-7; tentatively, D is TRBD2 (6 bases). V was trimmed by 4 bases and J by 3 bases, leaving 19 bases between them. The CDR3 is made up of 16 amino acids. The V gene's germline CDR1 is SGHVS and CDR2 FQNEAQ. In DNA, the CDR3 is TGTGCCAGCAGCTCTAGGACGATTGGGGGGTTCTACGAGCAGTACTTC. Amino acid sequence: CASSSRTIGGFYEQYF.

V is TRBV7-2 and J is TRBJ1-1; TRBD1 matches 8 bases. V lost 5 bases, J lost 4 bases, and 9 bases stayed unmatched. CDR1 and CDR2 from the germline V gene are SGHTA and FQGNSA. The CDR3 loop spans 15 amino acids. The CDR3 nucleotides are TGTGCCAGCAGCCCTAGGCCGGACAGGGCCACTGAAGCTTTCTTT. Its translation is CASSPRPDRATEAFF.

The chain employs TRBV28 and TRBJ2-7; D not certain. The CDR3 totals 15 residues. The germline CDR1 and CDR2 sequences are MDHEN and SYDVKM. V dropped 6 bases and J dropped 0 bases, with 15 bases sitting between them. CDR3 sequence reads: CASRGERWNSYEQYF. CDR3 in DNA: TGTGCCAGCAGAGGAGAGAGGTGGAACTCCTACGAGCAGTACTTC.

This rearrangement joins TRBV10-3 to TRBJ2-1; the D gene is possibly TRBD1 (6 bases). CDR3 length: 16 residues. CDR1 ENHRY and CDR2 SYGVKD come from the germline V gene. The germline V and J ends were trimmed by 10 bases and 1 base, with 20 bases remaining between them. The CDR3 sequence is CATKSETGTSYNEQFF. The DNA of the CDR3 is TGTGCCACCAAGAGCGAAACCGGGACATCCTACAATGAGCAGTTCTTC.

The chain couples TRBV10-3 to TRBJ2-3; possibly TRBD2 for D (5 bases). The CDR3 length is 11 residues. Germline V lookup: CDR1 ENHRY, CDR2 SYGVKD. Trimming left V 6 bases short and J 7 bases short, with 8 bases between. The CDR3 here is CAIRADYTQYF. The CDR3 coding sequence is TGTGCCATCAGAGCGGATTATACGCAGTATTTT.

The genes are TRBV4-2 and TRBJ2-1, with 7 bases lining up with TRBD2. V shed 0 bases, J shed 10 bases, and the junction held 9 bases outside the gene matches. Germline assignment: CDR1 LGHNA and CDR2 YNFKEQ. This CDR3 has 15 amino acids. The CDR3 DNA reads as TGTGCCAGCAGCCAAGATCTTCTAGCCGGGAGGGAGCAGTTCTTC. Protein: CASSQDLLAGREQFF.

The chain uses TRBV11-3 and TRBJ2-2, with 7 nucleotides matching TRBD1. J gave up 0 bases and V 1 base, and 5 bases lay outside the gene matches. Germline assignment: CDR1 SGHNT and CDR2 YENEEA. This CDR3 region has 17 residues. CDR3 amino acids: CASSLGRDRANTGELFF. In DNA, the CDR3 is TGTGCCAGCAGCTTAGGACGGGACAGAGCGAACACCGGGGAGCTGTTTTTT.

This chain uses TRBV11-3 with TRBJ1-3; D not certain. V gave up 5 bases and J gave up 5 bases, with 19 bases separating them. This CDR3 contains 16 residues. Germline values: CDR1 SGHNT, CDR2 YENEEA. CDR3 DNA sequence: TGTGCCAGCAGCCCAATCGGACTGGGAAACAGAAACACCATATATTTT. It codes for CASSPIGLGNRNTIYF.

Remarks on this clone: At one end the junction does not follow the germline gene, possibly because of a read error. The DNA for the CDR3 is TGTCCCAGAGGGGCGGAGCAGTACTTC. Its translation is CPRGAEQYF. This sequence joins TRBV5-3 and TRBJ2-7, with D perhaps given as TRBD1 or TRBD2 (5 bases each). TRBV5-3 is noted as an ORF with a role that remains uncertain. This CDR3 has 9 amino acids.

V usage is TRBV4-1 and J usage is TRBJ2-3; 14 nucleotides agree with TRBD2. The CDR3 runs 22 residues. From germline, CDR1 is MGHRA and CDR2 YSYEKL. V was pared by 1 base and J by 1 base, with 16 bases of the junction left unmatched. In DNA, the CDR3 is TGCGCCAGCAGCCAAGGAGTCCGTGGGACTAGCGGGAGATTACTGGGCACAGATACGCAGTATTTT. As protein: CASSQGVRGTSGRLLGTDTQYF.

V usage is TRBV14 and J usage is TRBJ2-4, with a tentative D call TRBD1 (6 bases). From germline, CDR1 is SGHDN and CDR2 FVKESK. Trimming took 1 base from V and 0 from J, leaving 13 bases between them. The CDR3 covers 17 residues. In DNA, the CDR3 is TGTGCCAGCAGCCAAGGCCGTAACAGGGAAGCCAAAAACATTCAGTACTTC. This translates into CASSQGRNREAKNIQYF. The entire variable domain, with the rest obtained from reference TRBV14 and TRBJ2-4, is as follows: EAGVTQFPSHSVIEKGQTVTLRCDPISGHDNLYWYRRVMGKEIKFLLHFVKESKQDESGMPNNRFLAERTGGTYSTLKVQPAELEDSGVYFCASSQGRNREAKNIQYFGAGTRLSVL.

The chain has TRBV4-3 and TRBJ2-7; 14 bases map to TRBD2. Germline values: CDR1 LGHNA, CDR2 YSLEER. This CDR3 has 18 amino acids. With V trimmed by 1 base and J by 2 bases, 7 bases remained unmatched. CDR3 loop: CASSQGTGLAGDAYEQYF. As DNA, the CDR3 is TGCGCCAGCAGCCAAGGGACGGGACTAGCGGGGGACGCCTACGAGCAGTACTTC.